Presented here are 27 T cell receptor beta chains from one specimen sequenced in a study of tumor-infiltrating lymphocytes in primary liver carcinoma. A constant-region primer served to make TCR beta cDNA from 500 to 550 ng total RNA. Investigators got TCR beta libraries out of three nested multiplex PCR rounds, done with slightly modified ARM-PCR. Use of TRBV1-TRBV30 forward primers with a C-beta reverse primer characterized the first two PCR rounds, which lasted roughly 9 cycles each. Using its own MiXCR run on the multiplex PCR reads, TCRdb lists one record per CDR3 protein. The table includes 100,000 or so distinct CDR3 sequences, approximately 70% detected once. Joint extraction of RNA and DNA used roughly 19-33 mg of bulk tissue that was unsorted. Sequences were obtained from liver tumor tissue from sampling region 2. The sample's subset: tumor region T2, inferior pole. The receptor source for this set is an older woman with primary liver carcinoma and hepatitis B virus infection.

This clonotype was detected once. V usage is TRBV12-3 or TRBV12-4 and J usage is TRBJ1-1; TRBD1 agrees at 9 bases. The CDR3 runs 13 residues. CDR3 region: CTSRRTGDTEAFF. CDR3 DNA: TGTACGAGCAGAAGGACAGGGGACACTGAAGCTTTCTTT.

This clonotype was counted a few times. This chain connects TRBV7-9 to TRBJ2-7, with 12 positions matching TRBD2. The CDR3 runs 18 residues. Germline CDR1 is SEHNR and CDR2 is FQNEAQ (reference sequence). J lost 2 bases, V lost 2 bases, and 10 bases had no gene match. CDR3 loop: CASSLKSGLAGGPYEQYF. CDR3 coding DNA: TGTGCCAGCAGCTTAAAATCTGGTCTAGCGGGAGGGCCCTACGAGCAGTACTTC. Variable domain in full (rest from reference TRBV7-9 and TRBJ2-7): DTGVSQNPRHKITKRGQNVTFRCDPISEHNRLYWYRQTLGQGPEFLTYFQNEAQLEKSRLLSDRFSAERPKGSFSTLEIQRTEQGDSAMYLCASSLKSGLAGGPYEQYFGPGTRLTVT.

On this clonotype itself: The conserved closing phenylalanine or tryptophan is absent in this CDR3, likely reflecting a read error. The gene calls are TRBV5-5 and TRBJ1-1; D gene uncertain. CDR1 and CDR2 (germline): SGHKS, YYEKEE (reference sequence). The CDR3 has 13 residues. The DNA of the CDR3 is TGTGCAAGCAGCCTCGATCTAAACACTGAAGCTTTCTTA. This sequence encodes CASSLDLNTEAFL.

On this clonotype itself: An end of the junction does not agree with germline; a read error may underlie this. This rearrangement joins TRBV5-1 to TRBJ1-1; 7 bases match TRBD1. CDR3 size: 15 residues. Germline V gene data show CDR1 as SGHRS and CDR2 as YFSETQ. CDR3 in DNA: TGCGCAAGCAGTGGGGCGGGAAACAGGGGCGCTGAAGCTTTCTTT. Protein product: CASSGAGNRGAEAFF.

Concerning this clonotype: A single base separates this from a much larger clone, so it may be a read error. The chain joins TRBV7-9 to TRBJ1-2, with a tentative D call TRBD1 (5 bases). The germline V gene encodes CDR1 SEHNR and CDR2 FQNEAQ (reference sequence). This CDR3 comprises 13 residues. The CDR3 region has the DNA TGTACCAGCAGCTTAGGAGGGGCGAGCGGCTACACCTTC. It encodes CTSSLGGASGYTF.

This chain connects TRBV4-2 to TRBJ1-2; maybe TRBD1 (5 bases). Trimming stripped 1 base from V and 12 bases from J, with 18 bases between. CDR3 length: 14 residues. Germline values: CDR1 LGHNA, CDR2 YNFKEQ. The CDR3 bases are TGTGCCAGCAGCCAAGTTGGGACTAACTATGGTCACACCTTC. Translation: CASSQVGTNYGHTF.

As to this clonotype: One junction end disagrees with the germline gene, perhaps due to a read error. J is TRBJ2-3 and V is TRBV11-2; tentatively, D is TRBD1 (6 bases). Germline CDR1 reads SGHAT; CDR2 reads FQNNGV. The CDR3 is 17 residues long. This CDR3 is CASSPNRGGWLGDTQYF. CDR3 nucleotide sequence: TGTGCCAGCAGCCCGAATCGTGGGGGCTGGTTAGGAGATACGCAATATTTT.

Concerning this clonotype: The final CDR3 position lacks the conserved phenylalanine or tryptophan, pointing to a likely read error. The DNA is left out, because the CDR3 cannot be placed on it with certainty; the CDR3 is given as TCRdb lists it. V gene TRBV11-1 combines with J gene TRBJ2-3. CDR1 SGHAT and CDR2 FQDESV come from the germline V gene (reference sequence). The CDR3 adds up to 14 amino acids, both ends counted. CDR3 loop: CASSLGQSTDTQCY.

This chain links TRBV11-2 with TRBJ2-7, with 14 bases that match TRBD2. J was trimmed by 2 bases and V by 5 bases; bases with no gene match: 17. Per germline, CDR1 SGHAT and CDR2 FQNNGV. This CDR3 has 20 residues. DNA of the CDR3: TGTGCCAGCAGCGCTATTTCCCGACTAGCGGGAGGGCAGGAACCCTACGAGCAGTACTTC. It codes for CASSAISRLAGGQEPYEQYF.

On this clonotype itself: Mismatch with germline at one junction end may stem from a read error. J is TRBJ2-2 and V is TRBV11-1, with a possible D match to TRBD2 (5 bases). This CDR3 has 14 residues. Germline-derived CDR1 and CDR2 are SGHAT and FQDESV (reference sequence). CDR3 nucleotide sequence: TGTGTCAGCAGACCGAGCCTCGACACCGGGAAGCTGTTTTTT. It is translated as CVSRPSLDTGKLFF. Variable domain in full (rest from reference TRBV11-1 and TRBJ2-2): EAEVAQSPRYKITEKSQAVAFWCDPISGHATLYWYRQILGQGPELLVQFQDESVVDDSQLPKDRFSAERLKGVDSTLKIQPAELGDSAMYLCVSRPSLDTGKLFFGEGSRLTVL.

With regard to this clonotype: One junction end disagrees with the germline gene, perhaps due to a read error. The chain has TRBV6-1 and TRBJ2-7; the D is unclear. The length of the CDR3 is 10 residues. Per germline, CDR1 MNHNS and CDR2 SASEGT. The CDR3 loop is CASSFDKHYF. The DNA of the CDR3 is TGTGCCAGCAGTTTCGACAAGCATTACTTC.

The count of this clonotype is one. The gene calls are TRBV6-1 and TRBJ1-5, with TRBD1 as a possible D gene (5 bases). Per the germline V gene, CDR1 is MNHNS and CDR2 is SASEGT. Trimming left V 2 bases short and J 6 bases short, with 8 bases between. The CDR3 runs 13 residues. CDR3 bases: TGTGCCAGCAGTGAAAGGGACGCTCAGCCCCAGCATTTT. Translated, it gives CASSERDAQPQHF.

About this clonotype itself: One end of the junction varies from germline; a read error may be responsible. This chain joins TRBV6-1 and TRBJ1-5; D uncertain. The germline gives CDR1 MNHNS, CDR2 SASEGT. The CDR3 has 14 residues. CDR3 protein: CPSRALTENQPQHF. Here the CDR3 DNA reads TGTCCCAGCAGAGCCCTTACCGAAAATCAGCCCCAGCATTTC.

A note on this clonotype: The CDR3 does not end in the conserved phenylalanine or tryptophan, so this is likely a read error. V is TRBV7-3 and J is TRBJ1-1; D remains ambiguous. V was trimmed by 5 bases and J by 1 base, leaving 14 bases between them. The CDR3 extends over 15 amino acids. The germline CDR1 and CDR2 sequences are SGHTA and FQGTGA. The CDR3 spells CASSPSIQENTEAFS. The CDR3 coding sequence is TGTGCCAGCAGCCCATCAATTCAGGAGAACACTGAAGCTTTCTCT.

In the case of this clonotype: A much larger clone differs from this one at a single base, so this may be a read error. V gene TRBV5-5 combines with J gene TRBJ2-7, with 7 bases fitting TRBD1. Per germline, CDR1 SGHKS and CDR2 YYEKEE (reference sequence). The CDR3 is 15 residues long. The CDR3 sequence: CACSLASGTDYEQYF. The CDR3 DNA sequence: TGTGCCTGCAGCTTGGCGTCCGGGACAGACTACGAGCAGTACTTC.

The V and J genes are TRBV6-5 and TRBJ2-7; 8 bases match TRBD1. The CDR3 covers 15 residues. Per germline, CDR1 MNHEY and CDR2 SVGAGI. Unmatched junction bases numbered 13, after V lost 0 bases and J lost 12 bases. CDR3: CASSYSNRGDHERYF. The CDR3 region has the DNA TGTGCCAGCAGTTACTCGAACAGGGGGGACCACGAACGGTACTTC.

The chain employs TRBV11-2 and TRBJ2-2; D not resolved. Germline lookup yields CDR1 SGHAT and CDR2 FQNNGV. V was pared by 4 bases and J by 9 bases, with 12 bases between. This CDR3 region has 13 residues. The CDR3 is CASSSDRSRELFF. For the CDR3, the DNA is TGTGCCAGCAGCTCAGATAGGAGTAGGGAGCTGTTTTTT.

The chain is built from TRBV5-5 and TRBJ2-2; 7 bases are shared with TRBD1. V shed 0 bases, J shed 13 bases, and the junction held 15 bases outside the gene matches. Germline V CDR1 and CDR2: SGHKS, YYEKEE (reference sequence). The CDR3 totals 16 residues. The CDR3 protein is CASSLGDSLNTGVLFF. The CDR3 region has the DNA TGTGCCAGCAGCTTGGGGGACAGTCTGAACACCGGTGTGCTGTTTTTT.

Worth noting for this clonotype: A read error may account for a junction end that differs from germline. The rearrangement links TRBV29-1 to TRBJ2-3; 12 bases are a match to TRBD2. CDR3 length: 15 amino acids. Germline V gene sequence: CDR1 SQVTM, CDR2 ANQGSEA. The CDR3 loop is CSVDRLAGDTDMQYF. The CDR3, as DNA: TGCAGCGTTGATCGACTAGCGGGGGACACAGATATGCAGTATTTT.

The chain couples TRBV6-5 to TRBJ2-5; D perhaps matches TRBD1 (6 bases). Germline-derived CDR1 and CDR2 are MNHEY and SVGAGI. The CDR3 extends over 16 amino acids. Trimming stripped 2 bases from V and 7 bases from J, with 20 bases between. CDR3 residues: CASSYGYNWGLATQYF. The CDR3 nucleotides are TGTGCCAGCAGTTACGGCTACAACTGGGGGCTGGCGACCCAGTACTTC.

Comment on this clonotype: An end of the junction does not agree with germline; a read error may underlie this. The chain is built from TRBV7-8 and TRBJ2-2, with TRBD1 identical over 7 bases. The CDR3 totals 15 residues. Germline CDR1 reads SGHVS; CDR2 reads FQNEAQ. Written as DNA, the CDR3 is TGTACCAGCAGCTTACGGACAGGCAACACTGGGGAGCTGTTTTTT. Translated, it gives CTSSLRTGNTGELFF.

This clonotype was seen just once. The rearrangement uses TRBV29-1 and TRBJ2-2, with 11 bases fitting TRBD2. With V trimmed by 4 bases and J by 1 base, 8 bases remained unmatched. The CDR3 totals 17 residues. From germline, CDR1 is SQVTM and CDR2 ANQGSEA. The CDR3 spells CSVGGLAGGLNTGELFF. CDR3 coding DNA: TGCAGCGTTGGGGGGCTAGCGGGAGGTCTGAACACCGGGGAGCTGTTTTTT.

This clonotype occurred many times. CDR3 protein: CASTRGGGHQPQHF. The CDR3 DNA reads TGTGCCAGCACGCGGGGGGGCGGCCATCAGCCCCAGCATTTT. The chain couples TRBV28 to TRBJ1-5; a weak D match, TRBD1 (6 bases). The V end lost 7 bases, the J end lost 5 bases, and 15 bases lay between the germline ends. The CDR3 consists of 14 residues. Germline loops: CDR1 MDHEN, CDR2 SYDVKM.

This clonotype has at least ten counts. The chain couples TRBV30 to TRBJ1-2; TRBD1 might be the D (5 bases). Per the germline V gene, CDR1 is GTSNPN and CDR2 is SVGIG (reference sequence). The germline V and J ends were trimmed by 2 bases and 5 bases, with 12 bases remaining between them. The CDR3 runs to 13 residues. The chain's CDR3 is CAWSSQGRYGYTF. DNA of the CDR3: TGTGCCTGGAGTAGCCAGGGTAGATATGGCTACACCTTC.

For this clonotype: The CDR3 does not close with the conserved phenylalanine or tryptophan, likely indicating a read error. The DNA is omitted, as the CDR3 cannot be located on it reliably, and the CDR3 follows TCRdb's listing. CDR3 residues: CTSSTGACSYEQYL. The chain is built from TRBV11-3 and TRBJ2-7; the table's D call, TRBD1, was not checked against the DNA. Germline CDR1 is SGHNT and CDR2 is YENEEA. The CDR3 has 14 amino acids, counting both end residues.

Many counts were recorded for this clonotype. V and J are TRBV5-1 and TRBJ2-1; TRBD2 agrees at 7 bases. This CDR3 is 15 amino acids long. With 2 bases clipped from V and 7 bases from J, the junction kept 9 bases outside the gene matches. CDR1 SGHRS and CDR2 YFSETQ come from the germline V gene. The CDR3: CASSFQSGMGNEQFF. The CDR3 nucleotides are TGCGCCAGCAGCTTTCAAAGCGGGATGGGGAATGAGCAGTTCTTC.

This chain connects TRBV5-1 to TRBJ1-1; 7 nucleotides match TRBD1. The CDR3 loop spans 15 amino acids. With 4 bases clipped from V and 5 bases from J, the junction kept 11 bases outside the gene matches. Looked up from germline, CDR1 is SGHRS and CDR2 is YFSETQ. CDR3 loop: CASSPGQVEWTEAFF. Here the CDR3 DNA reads TGCGCCAGCAGCCCCGGACAGGTAGAATGGACTGAAGCTTTCTTT. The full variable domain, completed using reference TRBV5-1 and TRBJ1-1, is KAGVTQTPRYLIKTRGQQVTLSCSPISGHRSVSWYQQTPGQGLQFLFEYFSETQRNKGNFPGRFSGRQFSNSRSEMNVSTLELGDSALYLCASSPGQVEWTEAFFGQGTRLTVV.